One TCR beta chain is described in this entry. Its antigen is not identified. The read is 3 residues too short to cover the CDR3 end, so that end is filled in from the germline J gene. The data stem from a study of T cells in women clearing cervical HPV infection. Overall study: Cases were women with histologically confirmed HPV16-related CIN3 or worse, including a couple of invasive cancers. Study-level points and caveats: Richness plus V gene abundances separated cases from controls with AUC approximately 0.78.

Genomic DNA, averaging about 1,200 ng per sample, yielded TCR beta CDR3 via immunoSEQ. Assay used: immunoSEQ multiplex PCR; TCRdb lists only in-frame clones, some missing. The ten top clones account for around 1.6%, within a sample of 45,000 to 55,000 clones. The CDR3 contains 19 residues. Trimming took 5 bases from V and 1 from J; bases not matched to a gene: 15. CDR1 and CDR2 (germline): DFQATT, SNEGSKA (reference sequence). HPV was found by MY09/MY11 PCR and dot-blot genotyping. This receptor was taken from a woman between 18 and 69 years old with a cervical HPV16 infection that either progressed to CIN3+ or cleared (not recorded which). Material: blood buffy coat. The rearrangement links TRBV20-1 to TRBJ2-3; 13 bases fit TRBD2. CDR3 DNA (partial): TGCAGTGCTGCGACTGGGACTAGCGGGGTCCTCGAAGGCACAGATACG. It translates to CSAATGTSGVLEGTDT. The complete CDR3 sequence is CSAATGTSGVLEGTDTQYF.